Shown below are 26 T cell receptor beta chains from a single sample sequenced in a study of esophageal squamous cell carcinoma under preoperative chemotherapy (dated by TCRdb to 2016 to 2018). The method was PCR. The sequencer was a HiSeq X Ten. TCRdb took the public reads, trimmed them with fastp at Q25, ran MiXCR for clone calling and kept in-frame beta chains. All rows with the same CDR3 protein become a single entry with the most common DNA and genes. Recorded for this sample are around 29,000 distinct CDR3 sequences; approximately 50% of them occurred a single time. Jointly, the top ten make up about 12% of the sample. The sample's time point, from its label and the paper: before preoperative PTX-NDP chemotherapy. This specimen was taken from a patient given preoperative chemotherapy. The origin of the receptors is a human donor with esophageal squamous cell carcinoma. The donor label of this sample is uncertain.

About this clonotype: At one end, the junction sequence differs from germline, possibly due to a read error. V is TRBV7-2 and J is TRBJ2-2; possible D gene TRBD2, 7 bases. Per germline, CDR1 SGHTA and CDR2 FQGNSA. The CDR3 length is 14 residues. CDR3 in DNA: TGTGCCAGCAGCTTGGGGGGGCGCTTCGGGACGCTGTATTTT. Protein sequence: CASSLGGRFGTLYF.

The V and J genes are TRBV27 and TRBJ2-5; 11 bases are shared with TRBD1. The tail of the sequence fits TRBJ2-7 better, so the J call may be wrong. The germline CDR1 and CDR2 sequences are MNHEY and SMNVEV (reference sequence). The CDR3 is 15 residues long. In DNA, the CDR3 is TGTGCCAGCAGTTTTGGACAGGGGGCAACTTACGAGCAGTACTTC. It is translated as CASSFGQGATYEQYF.

The rearrangement uses TRBV7-9 and TRBJ2-1; D ambiguous. Germline CDR1 and CDR2: SEHNR and FQNEAQ (reference sequence). V shed 2 bases and J shed 0 bases, with 20 bases lying between them. The CDR3 sequence is 19 residues long. In DNA form, the CDR3 reads TGTGCCAGCAGCTTAATCCCATTTGGGCTAGTAGGCTCCTACAATGAGCAGTTCTTC. Protein: CASSLIPFGLVGSYNEQFF.

In this sample, this clonotype is medium-sized. V usage is TRBV7-6 and J usage is TRBJ2-2; possible D gene TRBD2, 5 bases. Germline V gives CDR1 SGHVS, CDR2 FNYEAQ. V shed 3 bases and J shed 1 base, with 9 bases lying between them. CDR3 length equals 15 residues. CDR3 protein: CASSFLAENTGELFF. The CDR3 nucleotides read TGTGCCAGCAGCTTCCTAGCAGAGAACACCGGGGAGCTGTTTTTT.

This clonotype was seen only a few times. The CDR3 DNA reads TGTGCCAGCAGTTTCACTAGCGGGAGAGATGAGCAGTTCTTC. This sequence encodes CASSFTSGRDEQFF. The chain recombines TRBV12-3 or TRBV12-4 with TRBJ2-1; TRBD2 aligns across 11 bases. The ends lost 3 bases at V and 8 bases at J; junction bases unmatched: 3. The CDR3 loop spans 14 amino acids.

CDR3 in amino acids: CASSFKSVIHQPQHF. The CDR3 nucleotides read TGTGCCAGCAGTTTTAAATCTGTAATCCACCAGCCCCAGCATTTT. The V gene is TRBV12-3 or TRBV12-4, the J gene TRBJ1-5; no clear D. This CDR3 is built from 15 residues. V was clipped by 3 bases and J by 7 bases, with 16 bases between them.

The rearrangement links TRBV7-2 to TRBJ2-5; 7 bases map to TRBD2. Germline V gene data show CDR1 as SGHTA and CDR2 as FQGNSA. This CDR3 comprises 15 residues. V was pared by 1 base and J by 7 bases, with 9 bases of the junction left unmatched. CDR3 coding DNA: TGTGCCAGCAGCTTAGACAGGACTACGGGGGGGACCCAGTACTTC. Translation gives CASSLDRTTGGTQYF.

This clonotype has a count of ten or more. The rearrangement links TRBV15 to TRBJ2-6, with D perhaps TRBD2 (5 bases). Germline V gene sequence: CDR1 LNHNV, CDR2 YYDKDF (reference sequence). This CDR3 is 15 amino acids long. Trimming pared 6 bases from V and 3 bases from J, leaving 12 bases between. The CDR3 spells CATSAAGNGANVLTF. The CDR3 region has the DNA TGTGCCACCAGTGCTGCCGGGAATGGGGCCAACGTCCTGACTTTC.

The V call is TRBV12-5, the J call TRBJ2-5, with 12 positions matching TRBD2. The germline gives CDR1 LGHNT, CDR2 FRNRAP. V lost 1 base to trimming and J lost 1 base; unmatched junction nucleotides: 1. The CDR3 length is 16 residues. This CDR3 is CASGLGLAGAQETQYF. The CDR3 DNA sequence: TGTGCTAGTGGTTTGGGACTAGCGGGGGCCCAAGAGACCCAGTACTTC.

This clonotype was detected many times. The CDR3 nucleotides are TGTGCCATCACCGCCGGGCAGGGGGCAGGGGAGACCCAGTACTTC. Protein sequence: CAITAGQGAGETQYF. V gene TRBV10-3 combines with J gene TRBJ2-5; 8 nucleotides align to TRBD1. Germline lookup yields CDR1 ENHRY and CDR2 SYGVKD. After removal of 7 bases from V and 5 bases from J, the junction contained 12 bases not matched to a gene. This CDR3 is 15 amino acids long.

The chain couples TRBV19 to TRBJ2-4; D is unclear. The DNA end is more similar to TRBJ2-5, so the J call may be wrong. Germline values: CDR1 LNHDA, CDR2 SQIVND (reference sequence). The CDR3 totals 14 residues. CDR3 DNA sequence: TGTGCCAGGAGCAGTGGCCGTGACAAAAAGACCCAGTACTTC. It yields the protein CARSSGRDKKTQYF.

With regard to this clonotype: Without the conserved terminal phenylalanine or tryptophan, this CDR3 likely stems from a read error. Because the CDR3's place on the DNA is in doubt, the DNA is left out and the CDR3 is given as listed by TCRdb. The chain carries TRBV12-3 or TRBV12-4 and TRBJ2-6; TRBD2 is the table's D call and was not checked against the DNA. Including both end residues, the CDR3 is 16 amino acids long. CDR3 in amino acids: CASSSSGRANIQYFGA.

Concerning this clonotype: This CDR3 fails to terminate in the conserved phenylalanine or tryptophan, so it likely reflects a read error. Because the CDR3's place on the DNA is in doubt, the DNA is left out and the CDR3 is given as listed by TCRdb. The chain uses TRBV7-6 and TRBJ2-5. The germline V gene encodes CDR1 SGHVS and CDR2 FNYEAQ. The CDR3 is 11 residues long, counting both termini. CDR3 sequence: CASSHQETWLS.

The chain links TRBV6-5 to TRBJ2-3; the D gene is possibly TRBD1 (5 bases). The CDR3 length is 18 residues. Per germline, CDR1 MNHEY and CDR2 SVGAGI. Trimming cost V 2 bases and J 2 bases, with 20 bases left between them. CDR3: CASSYPSQRAGHTDTQYF. DNA for the CDR3: TGTGCCAGCAGTTACCCGTCGCAAAGGGCAGGGCACACAGATACGCAGTATTTT.

This clonotype was observed once. Relative to the germline gene, one junction end is altered; a read error may explain this. V usage is TRBV7-6 and J usage is TRBJ2-2; D unresolved. Germline loops: CDR1 SGHVS, CDR2 FNYEAQ. CDR3 size: 15 residues. The CDR3 reads CAISFLAENTDELYF. DNA of the CDR3: TGTGCCATCAGCTTCCTGGCAGAGAACACCGATGAGCTGTATTTT.

This clonotype was detected only a few times. Sequence at one end of the junction differs from germline and may be a read error. This rearrangement joins TRBV7-2 to TRBJ2-1, with 10 bases that match TRBD1. CDR1 and CDR2 from the germline V gene are SGHTA and FQGNSA. The CDR3 covers 15 residues. The CDR3 here is CASSLVRDRGSGWLF. The CDR3, as DNA: TGTGCCAGCAGCTTAGTCCGGGACAGGGGCTCCGGATGGCTCTTC.

Sample share makes this clonotype medium-sized. Mismatch with germline at one junction end may stem from a read error. The chain couples TRBV7-7 to TRBJ2-5, with 7 bases identical to TRBD1. This CDR3 is 13 amino acids long. Germline assignment: CDR1 SSHAT and CDR2 FNYEAQ (reference sequence). The chain's CDR3 is CASSSTGLETQYF. The DNA of the CDR3 is TGTGCTAGCAGCTCGACAGGGCTAGAGACCCAGTACTTC.

The chain joins TRBV12-5 to TRBJ1-6; 8 bases line up with TRBD1. Germline values: CDR1 LGHNT, CDR2 FRNRAP. The CDR3 contains 20 residues. V trimming: 1 base; J trimming: 5 bases; junction bases outside the gene matches: 16. The CDR3 region is CASGLDPGQVPSSDNSPLHF. DNA for the CDR3: TGTGCTAGTGGTTTGGATCCGGGACAGGTACCGTCATCGGATAATTCACCCCTCCACTTT.

This clonotype was detected ten times or more. The rearrangement uses TRBV25-1 and TRBJ2-5; 8 nucleotides line up with TRBD1. CDR1 is MGHDK, CDR2 SYGVNS, per germline. The CDR3 contains 14 residues. J was trimmed by 4 bases and V by 6 bases; bases with no gene match: 7. CDR3 region: CASRGTGGRETQYF. CDR3 nucleotide sequence: TGTGCCAGCAGGGGGACAGGAGGAAGAGAGACCCAGTACTTC.

The V and J genes are TRBV5-1 and TRBJ2-3; TRBD2 matches at 10 bases. After removal of 3 bases from V and 0 bases from J, the junction contained 13 bases not matched to a gene. Germline CDR1 is SGHRS and CDR2 is YFSETQ. This CDR3 contains 19 residues. The CDR3 protein is CASSSGWLAGVVSTDTQYF. CDR3 bases: TGCGCCAGCAGCTCGGGGTGGCTAGCGGGAGTGGTAAGCACAGATACGCAGTATTTT.

J is TRBJ2-2 and V is TRBV5-1; TRBD1 agrees at 9 bases. After removal of 2 bases from V and 6 bases from J, the junction contained 2 bases not matched to a gene. Germline CDR1 reads SGHRS; CDR2 reads YFSETQ. The CDR3 runs to 14 residues. CDR3 in amino acids: CASSLQGASGELFF. Written as DNA, the CDR3 is TGCGCCAGCAGCTTACAGGGGGCGTCCGGGGAGCTGTTTTTT. The whole variable domain, filled in from reference TRBV5-1 and TRBJ2-2, reads KAGVTQTPRYLIKTRGQQVTLSCSPISGHRSVSWYQQTPGQGLQFLFEYFSETQRNKGNFPGRFSGRQFSNSRSEMNVSTLELGDSALYLCASSLQGASGELFFGEGSRLTVL.

The V gene is TRBV7-3, the J gene TRBJ2-5; the D gene is possibly TRBD2 (5 bases). The assigned J gene may be wrong: the sequence end matches TRBJ2-4 better. The CDR3 spans 17 residues. The germline V gene encodes CDR1 SGHTA and CDR2 FQGTGA. The CDR3 reads CASSFVPAGGDQDIQYF. The CDR3 DNA follows: TGTGCCAGCAGCTTCGTGCCGGCGGGCGGTGACCAAGACATTCAGTACTTC.

This clonotype was detected many times. The chain uses TRBV12-3 or TRBV12-4 and TRBJ2-2, with a weak D call TRBD1 (6 bases). V lost 5 bases to trimming and J lost 6 bases, with 13 bases between them. This CDR3 has 14 amino acids. CDR3: CASSLRQAAGELFF. DNA of the CDR3: TGTGCCAGCAGTCTGCGACAGGCGGCCGGGGAGCTGTTTTTT.

Ten or more counts support this clonotype. V usage is TRBV6-1 and J usage is TRBJ1-2, with 8 bases lining up with TRBD1. This CDR3 region has 14 residues. Germline V gene data show CDR1 as MNHNS and CDR2 as SASEGT. Unmatched junction bases numbered 2, after V lost 2 bases and J lost 3 bases. The CDR3 DNA follows: TGTGCCAGCAGTGAACAGGGGGCGCACTATGGCTACACCTTC. Residues: CASSEQGAHYGYTF.

The rearrangement links TRBV7-6 to TRBJ2-1, with TRBD1 as a possible D gene (7 bases). Trimming removed 3 bases from V and 6 bases from J, with 15 bases in between. Per the germline V gene, CDR1 is SGHVS and CDR2 is FNYEAQ. The CDR3 has 15 amino acids. The CDR3, as DNA: TGTGCCAGCAGCTTGGAGGGGGCGCAGGCCAATGAGCAGTTCTTC. Its protein is CASSLEGAQANEQFF.

For the CDR3, the DNA is TGTGCCAGCAGCCGACCCGGGACCGGAAACATTCAGTACTTC. This encodes CASSRPGTGNIQYF. The V and J genes are TRBV7-2 and TRBJ2-4; perhaps D is TRBD1 or TRBD2 (5 bases each). This CDR3 region has 14 residues. The V and J ends lost 5 bases and 6 bases respectively, with 14 bases between them. Germline-derived CDR1 and CDR2 are SGHTA and FQGNSA.